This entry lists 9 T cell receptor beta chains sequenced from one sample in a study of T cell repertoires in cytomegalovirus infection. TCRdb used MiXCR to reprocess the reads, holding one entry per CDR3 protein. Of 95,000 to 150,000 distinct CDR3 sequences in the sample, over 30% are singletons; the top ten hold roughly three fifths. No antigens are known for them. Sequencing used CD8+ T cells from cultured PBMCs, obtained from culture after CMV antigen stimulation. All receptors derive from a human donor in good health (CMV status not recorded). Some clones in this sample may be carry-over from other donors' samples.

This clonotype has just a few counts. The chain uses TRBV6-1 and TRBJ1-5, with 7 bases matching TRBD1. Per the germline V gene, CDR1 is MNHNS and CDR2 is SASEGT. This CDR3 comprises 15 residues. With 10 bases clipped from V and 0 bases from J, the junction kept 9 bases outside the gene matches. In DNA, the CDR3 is TGTGCCACCGTACGGACAGGTGCTAGCAATCAGCCCCAGCATTTT. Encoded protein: CATVRTGASNQPQHF.

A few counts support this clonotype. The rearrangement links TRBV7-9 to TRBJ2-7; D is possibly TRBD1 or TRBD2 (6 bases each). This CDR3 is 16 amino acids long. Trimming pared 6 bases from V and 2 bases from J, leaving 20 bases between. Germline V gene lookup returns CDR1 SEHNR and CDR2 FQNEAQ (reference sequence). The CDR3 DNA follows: TGTGCCAGCAGTCTCCGAGGGGGGCACGGCACCTACGAGCAGTACTTC. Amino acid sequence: CASSLRGGHGTYEQYF.

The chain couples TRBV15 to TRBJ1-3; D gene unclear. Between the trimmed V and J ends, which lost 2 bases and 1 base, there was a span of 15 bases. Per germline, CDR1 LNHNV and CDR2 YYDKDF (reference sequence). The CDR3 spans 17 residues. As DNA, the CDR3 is TGTGCCACCAGCAGATATAAAGGCGCAGAATCTGGAAACACCATATATTTT. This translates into CATSRYKGAESGNTIYF.

DNA for the CDR3: TGTGCCAGCAGTCACCCGACTAGCGTATCAGATACGCAGTATTTT. Protein: CASSHPTSVSDTQYF. This chain links TRBV6-5 with TRBJ2-3; 8 bases align to TRBD2. Germline trimming cut 5 bases from V and 4 bases from J; bases unmatched to any gene: 8. The CDR3 extends over 15 amino acids. The germline gives CDR1 MNHEY, CDR2 SVGAGI.

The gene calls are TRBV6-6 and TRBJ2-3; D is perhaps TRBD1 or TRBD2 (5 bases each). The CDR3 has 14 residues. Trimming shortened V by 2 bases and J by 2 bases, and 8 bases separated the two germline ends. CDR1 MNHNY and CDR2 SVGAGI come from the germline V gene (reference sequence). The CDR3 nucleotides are TGTGCCAGCAGTTACGGGACCTTCACAGATACGCAGTATTTT. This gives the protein CASSYGTFTDTQYF.

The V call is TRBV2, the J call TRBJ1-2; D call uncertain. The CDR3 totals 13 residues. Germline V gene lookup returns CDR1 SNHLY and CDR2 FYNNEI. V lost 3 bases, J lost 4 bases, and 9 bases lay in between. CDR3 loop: CASSDMAPYGYTF. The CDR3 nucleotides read TGTGCCAGCAGTGATATGGCGCCCTATGGCTACACCTTC.

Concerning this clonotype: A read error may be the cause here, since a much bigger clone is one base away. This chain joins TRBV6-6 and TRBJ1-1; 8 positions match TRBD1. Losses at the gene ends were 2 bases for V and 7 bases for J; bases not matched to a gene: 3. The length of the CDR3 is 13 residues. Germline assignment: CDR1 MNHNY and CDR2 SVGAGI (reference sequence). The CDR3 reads CASSYRTGNEAFF. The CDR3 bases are TGTGCCAGCAGTTACCGGACAGGGAATGAAGCTTTCTTT.

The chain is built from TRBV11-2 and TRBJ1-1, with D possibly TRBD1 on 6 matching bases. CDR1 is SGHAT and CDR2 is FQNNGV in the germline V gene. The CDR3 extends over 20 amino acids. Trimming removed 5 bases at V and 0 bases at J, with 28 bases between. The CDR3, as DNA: TGTGCCAGCAGCCTCAGGGTACAGGGTCGATCGGCAGGTATGAACACTGAAGCTTTCTTT. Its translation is CASSLRVQGRSAGMNTEAFF.

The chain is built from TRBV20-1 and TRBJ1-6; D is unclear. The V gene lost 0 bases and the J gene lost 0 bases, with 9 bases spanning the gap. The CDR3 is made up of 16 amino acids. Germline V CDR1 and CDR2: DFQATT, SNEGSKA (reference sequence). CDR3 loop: CSARDLENSYNSPLHF. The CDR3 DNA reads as TGCAGTGCTAGAGATCTGGAGAACTCCTATAATTCACCCCTCCACTTT.